Below, 13 T cell receptor beta chains from the same sample are listed, as sequenced in a study of blood T cell repertoires in COVID-19. The data were produced by immunoSEQ multiplex PCR, yet TCRdb's version contains in-frame clones alone and is incomplete. The sample carries approximately 480,000 clones, about 90% recorded once. Specimen: PBMCs or T cells enriched from blood (not recorded which). Receptors were obtained from a woman younger than 30 who had recovered from COVID-19.

The chain employs TRBV7-2 and TRBJ1-1; D is unclear. V shed 1 base and J shed 1 base, with 7 bases lying between them. Germline lookup yields CDR1 SGHTA and CDR2 FQGNSA. The length of the CDR3 is 14 residues. The CDR3 region has the DNA TGTGCCAGCAGCTTAGGTGAGGAGAACACTGAAGCTTTCTTT. Translating gives CASSLGEENTEAFF.

The rearrangement joins TRBV6-5 to TRBJ2-2; TRBD2 matches at 7 bases. The V gene's germline CDR1 is MNHEY and CDR2 SVGAGI. The length of the CDR3 is 13 residues. The junction had 6 bases not matched to a gene; V was cut back by 6 bases and J by 8 bases. The CDR3 nucleotides read TGTGCCAGCAGCGTACTAGCGCGAGGGGAGCTGTTTTTT. It encodes CASSVLARGELFF.

The V call is TRBV19, the J call TRBJ2-2, with D perhaps TRBD2 (6 bases). Germline CDR1 LNHDA, CDR2 SQIVND (reference sequence). This CDR3 is 17 amino acids long. Trimming shortened V by 5 bases and J by 6 bases, and 22 bases separated the two germline ends. For the CDR3, the DNA is TGTGCCAGTAGTCCCTCTGCAACGGGGGATGGTGCCGGGGAGCTGTTTTTT. Protein: CASSPSATGDGAGELFF.

This clone was observed a single time. The chain has TRBV6-5 and TRBJ2-7; 7 positions match TRBD1. V trimming: 10 bases; J trimming: 2 bases; junction bases outside the gene matches: 11. Germline values: CDR1 MNHEY, CDR2 SVGAGI. This CDR3 comprises 14 residues. CDR3 coding DNA: TGTGCCATCGGGACAGATAGAAGTACCTACGAGCAGTACTTC. This translates into CAIGTDRSTYEQYF.

This rearrangement joins TRBV14 to TRBJ2-5; 7 bases are a match to TRBD2. The germline V gene has CDR1 SGHDN and CDR2 FVKESK. With V trimmed by 6 bases and J by 2 bases, 21 bases remained unmatched. The CDR3 is 19 residues long. The CDR3 loop reads CASSYKVGKERGLQETQYF. The CDR3 DNA follows: TGTGCCAGCAGTTACAAAGTCGGCAAGGAGCGGGGATTGCAAGAGACCCAGTACTTC.

The gene calls are TRBV12-3 or TRBV12-4 and TRBJ1-1, with 7 positions matching TRBD1. Losses at the gene ends were 6 bases for V and 1 base for J; bases not matched to a gene: 2. The CDR3 consists of 13 residues. CDR3 in amino acids: CASRRQGNTEAFF. DNA for the CDR3: TGTGCCAGCAGGAGACAGGGGAACACTGAAGCTTTCTTT.

This sequence joins TRBV28 and TRBJ1-2; D gene unclear. Trimming left V 5 bases short and J 7 bases short, with 17 bases between. CDR1 MDHEN and CDR2 SYDVKM come from the germline V gene. The CDR3 covers 14 residues. CDR3 sequence reads: CASSPIPAGSGYTF. CDR3 nucleotides: TGTGCCAGCAGTCCCATTCCGGCCGGGAGTGGCTACACCTTC.

The chain joins TRBV6-4 to TRBJ2-2, with 7 bases fitting TRBD1. The CDR3 has 14 amino acids. Per the germline V gene, CDR1 is MRHNA and CDR2 is SNTAGT. The junction had 5 bases not matched to a gene; V was cut back by 6 bases and J by 4 bases. CDR3 bases: TGTGCCAGCAGCGCTGACAGGGCCACCGGGGAGCTGTTTTTT. Its translation: CASSADRATGELFF.

V is TRBV3-1 (or the pseudogene TRBV3-2) and J is TRBJ1-1; D might be TRBD1 (5 bases). Germline V gene sequence: CDR1 LGHDT, CDR2 YNNKEL (reference sequence). V gave up 4 bases and J gave up 3 bases, with 9 bases separating them. The CDR3 is 13 amino acids. CDR3 sequence: CASSPVRDTEAFF. The CDR3 DNA reads as TGTGCCAGCAGCCCAGTCAGGGACACTGAAGCTTTCTTT.

The V gene is TRBV3-1 (or the pseudogene TRBV3-2), the J gene TRBJ2-3; 10 nucleotides line up with TRBD2. CDR3 length equals 17 residues. Trimming took 0 bases from V and 7 from J; bases not matched to a gene: 10. Germline V lookup: CDR1 LGHDT, CDR2 YNNKEL (reference sequence). The chain's CDR3 is CASSQDLERGGINTQYF. For the CDR3, the DNA is TGTGCCAGCAGCCAAGATCTCGAGCGGGGGGGCATTAATACGCAGTATTTT.

V is TRBV21-1 and J is TRBJ2-3; the table's D call, TRBD2, was not checked against the DNA. TRBV21-1 is a known pseudogene. This CDR3 has 18 residues. In nucleotides, the CDR3 is TGTGCCAGCAGCAAAGTCCCGACTAGCGGGGGGGTCACAGATACGCAGTATTTT. Amino acid sequence: CASSKVPTSGGVTDTQYF.

The V and J genes are TRBV19 and TRBJ2-2, with D uncertain. Trimming shortened V by 8 bases and J by 7 bases, and 20 bases separated the two germline ends. The CDR3 extends over 15 amino acids. Per the germline V gene, CDR1 is LNHDA and CDR2 is SQIVND (reference sequence). This CDR3 reads CASSDLSSSGGELFF. The CDR3 DNA is TGTGCCAGTTCCGATCTCTCGTCTTCGGGCGGGGAGCTGTTTTTT.

This clone was seen only once. The J gene is TRBJ1-1, the V gene TRBV5-6; 9 nucleotides agree with TRBD1. CDR1 and CDR2 (germline): SGHDT, YYEEEE. The V gene end was trimmed by 4 bases and the J gene end by 1 base; junction bases not matched to a gene: 14. The CDR3 sequence is 18 residues long. Here the CDR3 DNA reads TGTGCCAGCAGCCGCACAACAGGGGGCAGGTTGTGGAACACTGAAGCTTTCTTT. It yields the protein CASSRTTGGRLWNTEAFF.